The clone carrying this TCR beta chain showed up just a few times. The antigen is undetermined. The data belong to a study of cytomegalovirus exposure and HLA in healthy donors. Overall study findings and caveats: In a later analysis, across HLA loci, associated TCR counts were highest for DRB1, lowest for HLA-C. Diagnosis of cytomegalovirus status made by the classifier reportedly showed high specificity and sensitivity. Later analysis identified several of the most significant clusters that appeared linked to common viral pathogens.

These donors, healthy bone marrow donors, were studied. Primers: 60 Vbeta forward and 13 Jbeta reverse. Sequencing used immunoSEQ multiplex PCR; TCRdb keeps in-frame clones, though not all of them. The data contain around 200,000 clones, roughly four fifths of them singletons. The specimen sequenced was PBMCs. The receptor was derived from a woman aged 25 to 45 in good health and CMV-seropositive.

CDR3 residues: CASSDIAGESYNEQFF. In DNA, the CDR3 is TGTGCCAGCAGCGATATCGCGGGAGAGTCCTACAATGAGCAGTTCTTC. The chain employs TRBV7-9 and TRBJ2-1; 7 bases align to TRBD2. Germline V gives CDR1 SEHNR, CDR2 FQNEAQ (reference sequence). The CDR3 runs to 16 residues. Germline trimming cut 5 bases from V and 1 base from J; bases unmatched to any gene: 8.